This T cell receptor (beta chain) originates from a study of shared clonotypes between healthy human individuals. Overall study: Donors consisted of a couple of women and a few men between 18 and 49. Study-level findings and limits: Collection of samples was limited to blood; tissue repertoires likely differ.

Ten immunoSEQ deep assay plates served to sequence unsorted PBMC DNA. Clones were sequenced by immunoSEQ multiplex PCR, and TCRdb holds only the in-frame ones, with some missing. The table lists about 500,000 clones, 75% to 80% of them singletons. Each donor was a Caucasian adult residing in Nashville, Tennessee. Remarks on this clone: The antigen is undetermined. Other DNA sequences in the sample encode the same CDR3.

CDR3 length: 16 residues. V gave up 1 base and J gave up 3 bases; unmatched junction bases: 4. CDR1 is SGHAT, CDR2 FQNNGV, per germline. Sequenced sample: PBMCs. The rearrangement uses TRBV11-2 and TRBJ2-3; 10 nucleotides line up with TRBD2. The source is a woman aged 40 to 50 in good health. Some clones in this sample may be carry-over from other donors' samples. CDR3 amino acids: CASSLGLAGGTDTQYF. The CDR3 DNA is TGTGCCAGCAGCTTAGGACTAGCGGGTGGGACAGATACGCAGTATTTT.